The subject of this entry is one T cell receptor (beta chain). The length of the CDR3 is 17 residues. V was cut by 6 bases and J by 1 base, with 20 bases left in between. Germline loops: CDR1 LNHDA, CDR2 SQIVND (reference sequence). TCRdb keeps only in-frame clones here, not all; method: immunoSEQ multiplex PCR. The top ten hold less than 2.5% of the sample, which has 70,000 to 95,000 clones, 85% to 95% seen once. These data are taken from a study of T cell changes during pregnancy in multiple sclerosis. This specimen consisted of peripheral blood, obtained in the second trimester of pregnancy. J is TRBJ2-3 and V is TRBV19, with a tentative D call TRBD2 (5 bases). The receptor's source is a female donor in good health, enrolled as a control in a pregnancy study. CDR3 nucleotide sequence: TGTGCCAGTAGCATTTACCGAGGAGGAATCGGCACAGATACGCAGTATTTT. Translating gives CASSIYRGGIGTDTQYF. Complete variable domain (other parts from reference TRBV19 and TRBJ2-3): DGGITQSPKYLFRKEGQNVTLSCEQNLNHDAMYWYRQDPGQGLRLIYYSQIVNDFQKGDIAEGYSVSREKKESFPLTVTSAQKNPTAFYLCASSIYRGGIGTDTQYFGPGTRLTVL.